This record covers a single TCR beta chain. The source of the sample is a study of blood T cell repertoires in COVID-19. Across the whole study: Nucleic acid was either cDNA or gDNA, and it came from T cells, B-cell-depleted T cells, or PBMCs.

The CDR3 runs to 15 residues. Germline loops: CDR1 MGHRA, CDR2 YSYEKL. V was pared by 0 bases and J by 3 bases, with 12 bases between. Clones were sequenced by immunoSEQ multiplex PCR, and TCRdb holds only the in-frame ones, with some missing. Among tens of thousands of clones listed, about 86% were seen once. The chain combines TRBV4-1 with TRBJ2-7; the D gene is possibly TRBD2 (6 bases). Sequencing was carried out using peripheral blood. The sequence was obtained from a human donor with acute or convalescent COVID-19. The donor label of this sample is uncertain. The CDR3 protein is CASSQDRGLYYEQYF. The CDR3 bases are TGCGCCAGCAGCCAAGACCGGGGACTTTACTACGAGCAGTACTTC.